The clone carrying this T cell receptor beta chain appeared a few times. An end of the junction does not agree with germline; a read error may underlie this. Germline CDR1 ENHRY, CDR2 SYGVKD. The CDR3 totals 13 residues. This specimen comes from a study of blood T cell repertoires in COVID-19. Authors' data handling: The authors estimated nucleated cell counts from reference gene primer amplification. Data came from immunoSEQ multiplex PCR; TCRdb stores just in-frame clones and leaves some out. That table furnishes V, J and clone size, whereas the DNA furnished D and trimming. Of hundreds of thousands of clones listed, around 91% were seen once; the top ten hold roughly 3.4%.

The chain joins TRBV10-3 to TRBJ1-1; TRBD1 might be the D (5 bases). The TCR originated in a woman aged 18-29 years who had recovered from COVID-19. The specimen was peripheral blood. CDR3 region: CAICEGPDTEAFF. CDR3 in DNA: TGTGCCATCTGTGAGGGGCCGGACACTGAAGCTTTCTTT.